These 5 T cell receptor beta chains originate from one sample sequenced in a study of cytomegalovirus exposure and HLA in healthy donors. PCR was performed using 60 Vbeta and 13 Jbeta primers. Produced via immunoSEQ multiplex PCR; TCRdb's table is partial and in-frame only. The repertoire consists of about 98,000 clones, with about 74% occurring once and the leading ten covering over 15%. Sequencing was done on a sample of PBMCs. The receptors were gathered from a man aged 60 to 69 in good health and CMV-seropositive.

J is TRBJ1-1 and V is TRBV10-2; perhaps TRBD1 as D (6 bases). This CDR3 comprises 14 residues. Trimming removed 5 bases from V and 1 base from J, with 11 bases in between. The germline V gene has CDR1 WSHSY and CDR2 SAAADI. The CDR3 reads CASSKQGANTEAFF. The CDR3 DNA sequence: TGCGCCAGCAGTAAACAGGGAGCGAACACTGAAGCTTTCTTT.

The genes are TRBV20-1 and TRBJ2-1; D is uncertain. Trimming pared 3 bases from V and 8 bases from J, leaving 8 bases between. The CDR3 covers 11 residues. Germline V gives CDR1 DFQATT, CDR2 SNEGSKA (reference sequence). The CDR3 reads CSASQAHEQFF. CDR3 coding DNA: TGCAGTGCTAGTCAGGCCCATGAGCAGTTCTTC.

The V and J genes are TRBV28 and TRBJ1-6, with 7 bases that match TRBD1. V shed 6 bases and J 1 base; nucleotides not matched to a gene: 3. Looked up from germline, CDR1 is MDHEN and CDR2 is SYDVKM. This CDR3 contains 15 residues. In DNA, the CDR3 is TGTGCCAGCAGCGGACAGGCTTCCTATAATTCACCCCTCCACTTT. It is translated as CASSGQASYNSPLHF.

The V and J genes are TRBV14 and TRBJ2-1; TRBD1 agrees at 8 bases. Trimming cost V 0 bases and J 4 bases; bases outside gene matches: 5. There are 16 residues in the CDR3. CDR1 is SGHDN and CDR2 is FVKESK in the germline V gene. The CDR3: CASSQEVGTGYNEQFF. CDR3 coding DNA: TGTGCCAGCAGCCAAGAGGTCGGGACAGGTTACAATGAGCAGTTCTTC.

The V and J genes are TRBV5-1 and TRBJ2-5; 12 bases agree with TRBD1. The CDR3 is 15 residues long. The V segment lost 4 bases and the J segment 3 bases; nucleotides outside the gene matches: 4. Germline V lookup: CDR1 SGHRS, CDR2 YFSETQ. CDR3 DNA sequence: TGCGCCAGCAGCGGGGGGACAGGGGGCAAAGAGACCCAGTACTTC. Amino acids: CASSGGTGGKETQYF.